The entry that follows covers one TCR beta chain sequence. The data stem from a study of blood T cell repertoires in COVID-19. As handled by the study authors: The assay estimated nucleated cells by amplifying reference gene primers. The repertoire was sequenced with immunoSEQ multiplex PCR; TCRdb's copy has only in-frame clones and lacks some. From that table come the V and J calls and clone size; the DNA was used to work out D and trimming. The sample lists roughly 220,000 clones; approximately 82% were seen once. Specimen: peripheral blood. This clonotype was sampled from a woman aged 40 to 49 who had recovered from COVID-19.

The CDR3 spells CASSPRDRVRVVIYNEQFF. DNA of the CDR3: TGTGCCAGCAGCCCCCGGGACAGGGTCCGGGTGGTCATCTACAATGAGCAGTTCTTC. V and J are TRBV3-1 (or the pseudogene TRBV3-2) and TRBJ2-1; the match to TRBD1 covers 9 bases. Germline CDR1 LGHDT, CDR2 YNNKEL (reference sequence). V was pared by 4 bases and J by 3 bases, with 16 bases of the junction left unmatched. The CDR3 sequence is 19 residues long.